This TCR beta chain was documented in a study of human T cells and chemical hapten exposure. The time point: patch test 1, 2 weeks after DPC sensitization. The treatment denotes: therapeutic diphenylcyclopropenone sensitization with weekly scalp DPC. Single cDNA molecules in the library carried unique molecular identifiers attached during preparation. TCRdb re-called the RACE reads with MiXCR, one entry per CDR3 protein. The sample consists of about 120,000 distinct CDR3 sequences, 9.5% to 13% of them appearing once. This clonotype was observed a few times. The TCR originated in a woman aged 50 to 60 with alopecia areata. Some clones in this sample may be carry-over from other donors' samples. The sample was whole blood, taken in connection with sensitization to the hapten diphenylcyclopropenone (DPC).

The CDR3 region is CASSQGGQRWEKLFF. The CDR3, as DNA: TGTGCCAGCAGCCAGGGGGGACAGCGTTGGGAAAAACTGTTTTTT. The rearrangement uses TRBV11-2 and TRBJ1-4; 7 positions agree with TRBD1. Per germline, CDR1 SGHAT and CDR2 FQNNGV. The CDR3 has 15 residues. Trimming at V came to 5 bases and at J to 8 bases, leaving 11 bases not matched to a gene.